This T cell receptor beta chain was sequenced in a study of pediatric ulcerative colitis. The rectum was sampled with one to two pinch biopsies at colonoscopy. Libraries were prepared by immunoSEQ multiplex PCR; TCRdb keeps only in-frame clonotypes and omits some of them. This sample has about 24,000 clones; more than 65% occur once, and the top ten carry approximately 8%. The CDR3 loop spans 16 amino acids. CDR1 and CDR2 (germline): SNHLY, FYNNEI. V dropped 5 bases and J dropped 1 base, with 15 bases sitting between them. The source of this sequence is a boy aged 10-17 years with severe ulcerative colitis. Source material: gut tissue. This chain connects TRBV2 to TRBJ2-1, with D perhaps matching TRBD2 (5 bases). The CDR3 reads CASSSTDSGSYNEQFF. In DNA form, the CDR3 reads TGTGCCAGCAGTTCGACCGACTCGGGGTCCTACAATGAGCAGTTCTTC.